This T cell receptor (beta chain) comes out of a study of beta chain features in type 1 diabetes. About the study: The study examined roughly 100 million sorted cells across all samples.

The CDR3 has 16 residues. CDR1 is MNHEY and CDR2 is SMNVEV in the germline V gene (reference sequence). Trimming cost V 7 bases and J 1 base, with 19 bases left between them. cDNA synthesis used the whole RNA isolate, giving expressed TCRB sequences. Profiling relied on immunoSEQ multiplex PCR, and the TCRdb table lists in-frame clones only, not all of them. The sample yields about 250,000 clones, around 14% seen once. This chain links TRBV27 with TRBJ1-1; D is possibly TRBD1 (5 bases). Input material: naive CD4+ T cells from blood. The TCR originated in a woman between 35 and 50 years old in good health. In nucleotides, the CDR3 is TGTGCCAGCAACCCCTTTCGGGGGTCCGGGAACACTGAAGCTTTCTTT. This sequence encodes CASNPFRGSGNTEAFF.